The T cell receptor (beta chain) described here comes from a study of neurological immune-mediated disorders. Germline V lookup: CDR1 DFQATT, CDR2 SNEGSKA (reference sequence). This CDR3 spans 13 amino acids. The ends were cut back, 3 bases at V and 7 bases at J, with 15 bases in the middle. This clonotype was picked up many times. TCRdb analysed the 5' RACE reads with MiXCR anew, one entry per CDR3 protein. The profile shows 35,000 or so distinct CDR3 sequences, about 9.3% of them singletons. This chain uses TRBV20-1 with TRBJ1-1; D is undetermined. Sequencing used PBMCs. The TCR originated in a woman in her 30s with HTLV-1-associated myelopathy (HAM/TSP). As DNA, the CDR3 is TGCAGTGCTAGTTCTCCACAGCATTTTGAAGCTTTCTTT. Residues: CSASSPQHFEAFF.